This T cell receptor (beta chain) was captured in a study of shared clonotypes between healthy human individuals. The CDR3 totals 15 residues. V shed 3 bases and J shed 4 bases, with 15 bases lying between them. Germline lookup yields CDR1 SGHAT and CDR2 FQNNGV. Deep-level settings were used for running the assay. TCRdb keeps only in-frame clones here, not all; method: immunoSEQ multiplex PCR. The sample has approximately 1,000,000 clones, 70% to 80% seen once. The sequence derives from a man aged 18 to 29 in good health. Some clones in this sample may be carry-over from other donors' samples. The sample taken for sequencing was memory CD4+ T cells from PBMCs. Stated subset: CD45RA-negative fraction. The V and J genes are TRBV11-2 and TRBJ2-5, with D possibly called TRBD1 or TRBD2 (6 bases each). The CDR3 sequence is CASSFQRGAGETQYF. In DNA form, the CDR3 reads TGTGCCAGCAGCTTTCAGAGGGGGGCAGGAGAGACCCAGTACTTC.